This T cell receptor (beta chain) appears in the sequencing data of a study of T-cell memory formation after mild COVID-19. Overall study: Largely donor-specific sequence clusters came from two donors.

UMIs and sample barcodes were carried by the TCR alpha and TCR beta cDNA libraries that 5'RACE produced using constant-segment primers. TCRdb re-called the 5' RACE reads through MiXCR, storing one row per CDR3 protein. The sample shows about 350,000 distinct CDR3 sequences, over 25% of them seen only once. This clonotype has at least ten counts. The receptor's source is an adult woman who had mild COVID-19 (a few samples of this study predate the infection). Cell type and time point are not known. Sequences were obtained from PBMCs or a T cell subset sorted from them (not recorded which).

The CDR3 here is CASSSGPGRTEAFF. In nucleotides, the CDR3 is TGTGCCAGCAGTTCGGGTCCCGGGCGGACTGAAGCTTTCTTT. The rearrangement uses TRBV12-3 or TRBV12-4 and TRBJ1-1; D is unclear. CDR3 length: 14 amino acids. The V gene lost 4 bases and the J gene lost 5 bases, with 14 bases spanning the gap.